A selection of T cell receptor beta chains follows, all from one sample in a study of blood T cell repertoires in COVID-19. This table comes from immunoSEQ multiplex PCR, and its TCRdb copy is limited to in-frame clones, with some not included. The data contain about 59,000 clones, 73% of them singletons. What was sequenced was peripheral blood. Receptor source: a woman aged 70-85 years with acute or convalescent COVID-19. CDR3s include the opening cysteine and the closing phenylalanine or tryptophan. The D gene is left open where the match is weak. Size is omitted from some rows. Given values are once, few, many or a class for expanded clones.

clone size | D gene | J gene | V gene | CDR3 protein | CDR3 DNA
NA | TRBD1 | TRBJ2-7 | TRBV11-2 | CASSHGQGASYEQYF | TGTGCCAGCAGCCACGGACAGGGGGCGTCCTACGAGCAGTACTTC
once | NA | TRBJ1-6 | TRBV5-5 | CASSLERGGYNSPLHF | TGTGCCAGCAGCTTGGAACGGGGAGGGTATAATTCACCCCTCCACTTT
NA | TRBD1 | TRBJ1-2 | TRBV10-2 | CASSEWTGYGYTF | TGCGCCAGCAGTGAGTGGACAGGGTATGGCTACACCTTC
NA | NA | TRBJ2-3 | TRBV20-1 | CSASFPRTPTDTQYF | TGCAGTGCTAGTTTCCCCCGGACTCCTACAGATACGCAGTATTTT
NA | TRBD1 | TRBJ2-1 | TRBV19 | CASSLTGTGSYNEQFF | TGTGCCAGTAGCCTTACCGGGACAGGGTCCTACAATGAGCAGTTCTTC
NA | NA | TRBJ2-4 | TRBV5-1 | CASSLEPWSIQYF | TGCGCCAGCAGCTTGGAACCGTGGAGCATTCAGTACTTC
NA | TRBD2 | TRBJ2-5 | TRBV4-1 | CASSQGGGGAGAKETQYF | TGCGCCAGCAGCCAAGGCGGCGGAGGAGCGGGGGCGAAAGAGACCCAGTACTTC
once | NA | TRBJ1-1 | TRBV13 | CASSWVGRVMNTEAFF | TGTGCCAGCAGCTGGGTCGGCAGGGTAATGAACACTGAAGCTTTCTTT
NA | TRBD2 | TRBJ2-7 | TRBV4-1 | CASSQGGGRLSYEQYF | TGCGCCAGCAGCCAGGGCGGGGGACGGCTCTCCTACGAGCAGTACTTC
NA | NA | TRBJ1-2 | TRBV5-1 | CASSRTADGYTF | TGCGCCAGCAGCCGGACAGCTGATGGCTACACCTTC
NA | NA | TRBJ2-7 | TRBV5-1 | CASSPARQESYEQYF | TGCGCCAGCAGCCCAGCCCGACAGGAATCCTACGAGCAGTACTTC
NA | NA | TRBJ1-2 | TRBV29-1 | CSDRGRGSYGYTF | TGCAGCGACCGGGGTAGGGGGAGCTATGGCTACACCTTC
NA | TRBD1 | TRBJ2-5 | TRBV5-1 | CASSFTGTGHAETQYF | TGCGCCAGCAGCTTTACCGGGACAGGTCATGCAGAGACCCAGTACTTC
few | TRBD1 | TRBJ1-2 | TRBV3-1/TRBV3-2 | CASSHGQGANYGYTF | TGTGCCAGCAGCCACGGACAGGGGGCCAACTATGGCTACACCTTC
NA | NA | TRBJ1-1 | TRBV11-2 | CASSPPGLLRGNTEAFF | TGTGCCAGCAGCCCCCCTGGCTTGTTAAGGGGGAACACTGAAGCTTTCTTT
NA | TRBD1 | TRBJ2-1 | TRBV18 | CASSRGQGEKQEQFF | TGTGCCAGCTCACGGGGACAGGGGGAAAAGCAGGAGCAGTTCTTC
NA | TRBD2 | TRBJ2-1 | TRBV6-5 | CASSQIWTSTNEQFF | TGTGCCAGCAGTCAGATCTGGACTAGCACGAATGAGCAGTTCTTC
NA | TRBD1 | TRBJ1-1 | TRBV11-2 | CASSTGGGVYAFF | TGTGCCAGCTCGACAGGGGGAGGAGTGTATGCTTTCTTT
once | NA | TRBJ2-5 | TRBV5-8 | CASTPGGETQYF | TGTGCCAGCACCCCAGGGGGGGAGACCCAGTACTTC
NA | TRBD1 | TRBJ2-2 | TRBV7-9 | CASSSEGALTGGELFF | TGTGCCAGCAGCTCCGAGGGGGCCCTAACAGGCGGGGAGCTGTTTTTT
few | NA | TRBJ1-1 | TRBV2 | CASSVHGANTEAFF | TGTGCCAGCAGTGTTCACGGAGCGAACACTGAAGCTTTCTTT
many | TRBD2 | TRBJ2-5 | TRBV27 | CASRERTSGGTSQTQYF | TGTGCCAGCAGGGAGAGGACTAGCGGGGGCACAAGTCAGACCCAGTACTTC
NA | NA | TRBJ1-6 | TRBV27 | CASSSGLGNSPLHF | TGTGCCAGCAGTTCGGGACTCGGTAATTCACCCCTCCACTTT
NA | TRBD1 | TRBJ1-1 | TRBV30 | CAWSVSHRGLNTEAFF | TGTGCCTGGAGTGTCTCGCACAGGGGTTTGAACACTGAAGCTTTCTTT
NA | NA | TRBJ1-5 | TRBV25-1 | CASSEGAFNQPQHF | TGTGCCAGCAGTGAGGGGGCCTTCAATCAGCCCCAGCATTTT
NA | NA | TRBJ1-3 | TRBV18 | CASSPAPTSGNTIYF | TGTGCCAGCTCGCCAGCGCCTACGTCCGGAAACACCATATATTTT
NA | NA | TRBJ2-2 | TRBV9 | CASSVDRGPLNTGELFF | TGTGCCAGCAGCGTAGATAGGGGTCCGCTTAACACCGGGGAGCTGTTTTTT
NA | NA | TRBJ1-4 | TRBV6-5 | CASRRLQGRNEKLFF | TGTGCCAGCAGGCGTCTACAGGGCCGTAATGAAAAACTGTTTTTT
NA | NA | TRBJ1-1 | TRBV29-1 | CSVGRGQSMNTEAFF | TGCAGCGTTGGGAGGGGTCAATCCATGAACACTGAAGCTTTCTTT
NA | NA | TRBJ1-1 | TRBV6-2/TRBV6-3 | CASSYSQGRKNTEAFF | TGTGCCAGCAGTTACTCGCAGGGTAGGAAGAACACTGAAGCTTTCTTT
NA | NA | TRBJ1-5 | TRBV6-4 | CASSGELGQPQHF | TGTGCCAGCAGCGGGGAATTGGGTCAGCCCCAGCATTTT
NA | TRBD1 | TRBJ1-1 | TRBV5-1 | CASSPYRGQNTEAFF | TGCGCCAGCAGCCCGTACAGGGGCCAGAACACTGAAGCTTTCTTT
NA | TRBD1 | TRBJ1-2 | TRBV30 | CAWRSGSDRENAGGYTF | TGTGCCTGGAGATCCGGTTCGGACAGGGAGAATGCGGGTGGCTACACCTTC
few | TRBD1 | TRBJ1-1 | TRBV7-9 | CASSADRVGGTEAFF | TGTGCCAGCAGCGCGGACAGGGTCGGGGGCACTGAAGCTTTCTTT
NA | NA | TRBJ2-5 | TRBV15 | CATSFSRETQYF | TGTGCCACCAGCTTCTCGCGAGAGACCCAGTACTTC
NA | NA | TRBJ1-1 | TRBV7-6 | CASSRVGGTEAFF | TGTGCCAGCAGCAGAGTCGGAGGCACTGAAGCTTTCTTT
few | TRBD1 | TRBJ1-1 | TRBV29-1 | CSVHQSTGSSFAFF | TGCAGCGTTCACCAATCGACAGGGTCGTCGTTTGCTTTCTTT
NA | TRBD1 | TRBJ2-3 | TRBV2 | CASSDWGTGGTDTQYF | TGTGCCAGCAGTGACTGGGGGACAGGGGGGACAGATACGCAGTATTTT
NA | TRBD2 | TRBJ2-3 | TRBV5-1 | CASSLVSGGYTDTQYF | TGCGCCAGCAGCTTGGTATCGGGGGGGTACACAGATACGCAGTATTTT
NA | TRBD1 | TRBJ2-7 | TRBV6-5 | CAATTGVIYEQYF | TGTGCCGCCACGACAGGGGTAATTTACGAGCAGTACTTC
few | NA | TRBJ1-3 | TRBV18 | CASSPPGPNTIYF | TGTGCCAGCTCACCACCGGGCCCCAACACCATATATTTT
NA | TRBD1 | TRBJ1-1 | TRBV3-1/TRBV3-2 | CASSYRGRAFF | TGTGCCAGCAGCTACAGGGGGCGAGCTTTCTTT
NA | TRBD1 | TRBJ1-2 | TRBV2 | CASSEQGQYGYTF | TGTGCCAGCAGTGAACAGGGACAGTATGGCTACACCTTC
NA | TRBD1 | TRBJ2-6 | TRBV5-1 | CASSLTGVGANVLTF | TGCGCCAGCAGCTTAACAGGGGTCGGGGCCAACGTCCTGACTTTC
few | NA | TRBJ1-5 | TRBV6-5 | CASSYRDTGNQPQHF | TGTGCCAGCAGTTACAGGGACACTGGGAATCAGCCCCAGCATTTT
NA | TRBD2 | TRBJ2-2 | TRBV5-6 | CASSFGGWGGPTGELFF | TGTGCCAGCAGCTTCGGGGGGTGGGGTGGTCCCACCGGGGAGCTGTTTTTT
NA | TRBD1 | TRBJ1-1 | TRBV29-1 | CSAKTGDTEAFF | TGCAGCGCCAAAACAGGGGACACTGAAGCTTTCTTT
NA | NA | TRBJ2-3 | TRBV19 | CASSIYGEDTQYF | TGTGCCAGTAGTATATACGGAGAGGATACGCAGTATTTT
NA | TRBD1 | TRBJ2-3 | TRBV24-1 | CATRGGRGRSDTQYF | TGTGCCACCAGGGGGGGCAGGGGGCGGTCAGATACGCAGTATTTT
NA | NA | TRBJ1-2 | TRBV27 | CASSLKTDSNYGYTF | TGTGCCAGCAGTCTCAAGACAGACTCTAACTATGGCTACACCTTC
NA | NA | TRBJ1-5 | TRBV11-2 | CASSLVGASNQPQHF | TGTGCCAGCAGCTTAGTTGGAGCTAGCAATCAGCCCCAGCATTTT
once | NA | TRBJ2-1 | TRBV3-1/TRBV3-2 | CASSQDYGRGYNEQFF | TGTGCCAGCAGCCAAGATTATGGACGGGGCTACAATGAGCAGTTCTTC
NA | NA | TRBJ2-3 | TRBV10-3 | CASDASGGSDTQYF | TGTGCCTCCGACGCGTCAGGGGGGTCCGATACGCAGTATTTT
NA | NA | TRBJ1-2 | TRBV2 | CASRVAGAVYGYTF | TGTGCCAGCAGGGTGGCAGGGGCGGTCTATGGCTACACCTTC
few | TRBD2 | TRBJ2-7 | TRBV29-1 | CSVDTLAGGREQYF | TGCAGCGTCGATACACTAGCGGGGGGGCGGGAGCAGTACTTC
NA | NA | TRBJ1-4 | TRBV19 | CASSGNALGEKLFF | TGTGCCAGTTCCGGGAACGCATTGGGAGAAAAACTGTTTTTT
NA | NA | TRBJ1-5 | TRBV6-5 | CASSYGQGYQPQHF | TGTGCCAGCAGTTACGGCCAGGGATACCAGCCCCAGCATTTT